This T cell receptor beta chain was identified in a study of PD-L1 blockade in urothelial cancer. Indicated time point: pretreatment peripheral blood. The ends were cut back, 3 bases at V and 4 bases at J, with 19 bases in the middle. Per germline, CDR1 LNHDA and CDR2 SQIVND (reference sequence). This CDR3 has 17 amino acids. Measured with immunoSEQ multiplex PCR; TCRdb has only the in-frame clones, and not every one. The sample has about 50,000 clones, about 88% seen once. The TCR sequence derives from a man between 65 and 80 years old with urothelial cancer. Sequencing used PBMCs, obtained around atezolizumab (anti-PD-L1) treatment. The chain carries TRBV19 and TRBJ1-5; TRBD1 might be the D (6 bases). The CDR3 sequence: CASSIGRGGERNQPQHF. The CDR3 DNA follows: TGTGCCAGTAGTATTGGGAGGGGGGGAGAGAGGAATCAGCCCCAGCATTTT.